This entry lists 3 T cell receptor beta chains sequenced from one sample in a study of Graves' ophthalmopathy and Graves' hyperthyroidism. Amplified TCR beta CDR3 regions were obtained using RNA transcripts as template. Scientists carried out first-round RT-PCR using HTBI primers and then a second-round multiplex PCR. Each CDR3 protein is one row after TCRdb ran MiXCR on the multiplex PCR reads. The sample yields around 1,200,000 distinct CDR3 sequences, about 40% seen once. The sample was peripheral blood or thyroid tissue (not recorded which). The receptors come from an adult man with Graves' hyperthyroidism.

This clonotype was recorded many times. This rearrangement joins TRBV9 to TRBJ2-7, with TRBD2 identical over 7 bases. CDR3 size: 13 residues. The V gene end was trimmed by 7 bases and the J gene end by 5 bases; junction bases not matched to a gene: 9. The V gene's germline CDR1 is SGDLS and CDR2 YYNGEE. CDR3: CASETGGGNEQYF. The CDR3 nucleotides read TGTGCCAGCGAAACGGGAGGCGGAAACGAGCAGTACTTC.

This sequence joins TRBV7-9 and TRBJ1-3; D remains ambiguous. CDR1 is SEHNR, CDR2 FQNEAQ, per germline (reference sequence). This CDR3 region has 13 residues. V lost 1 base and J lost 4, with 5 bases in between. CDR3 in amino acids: CASSLELGNTIYF. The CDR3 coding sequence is TGTGCCAGCAGCTTAGAGTTGGGAAACACCATATATTTT.

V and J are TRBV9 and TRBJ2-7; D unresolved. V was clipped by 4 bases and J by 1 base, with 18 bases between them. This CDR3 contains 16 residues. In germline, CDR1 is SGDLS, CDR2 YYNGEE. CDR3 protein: CASSQALTPPSYEQYF. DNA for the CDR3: TGTGCCAGCAGCCAAGCCTTGACACCACCATCCTACGAGCAGTACTTC.